The clone carrying this T cell receptor beta chain was seen ten or more times. The antigen is not known. These data are taken from a study of T cells in Graves' hyperthyroidism and ophthalmopathy. Germline V gene lookup returns CDR1 SNHLY and CDR2 FYNNEI. CDR3 length equals 10 residues. Study results and caveats: It was a median around 6 months before onset that the model predicted ophthalmopathy.

The CDR3 regions of TCR beta were amplified from RNA transcripts. With the HTBI primer set, the TCR CDR3 went through a first round of RT-PCR. TCRdb reprocessed the multiplex PCR reads via MiXCR and lists one record per CDR3 protein. The sample carries hundreds of thousands of distinct CDR3 sequences, 15% to 20% recorded once. The definition of stable Graves' hyperthyroidism was no ophthalmopathy progression within 18 months. Sequences were obtained from blood. The receptor was derived from a woman aged 30 to 39 with Graves' hyperthyroidism. The chain has TRBV2 and TRBJ2-3; unclear D gene. DNA for the CDR3: TGTGCTCGAGAGGCAGATACGCAGTATTTT. Residues: CAREADTQYF.